This section outlines one T cell receptor (beta chain) sequence together with its context. This clonotype was counted ten times or more. No cognate antigen has been identified for it. Base qualities are not provided; no much larger clone lies one nucleotide away. The sample is drawn from a study of molecular identifiers for immune sequencing clone quantification (dated by TCRdb to between 2017 and 2018). Notes on the research overall: For a replicate experiment, RNA from 20,000 or 100,000 naive CD8 T cells was divided into five aliquots, and four of the five aliquots were sequenced. The study was a methods study using CD8 T cells to benchmark molecular-identifier clustering-based TCR repertoire sequencing (MIDCIRS) and TCR RNA copy counting.

The germline V end is reduced by 1 base and the J end by 1 base; junction bases left unmatched: 6. CDR1 LGHNT and CDR2 FRNRAP were looked up in the germline V gene. From the cysteine through the phenylalanine, the CDR3 covers 17 amino acids. The CDR3 DNA has 51 bases and is translated from base 1. Libraries of naive CD8 T cells were generated from roughly 21,000 to 960,000 sorted cells, with 10%, 30% or 50% of the purified RNA used. Naive CD8 T cells were FACS-sorted as CD8+CD4-CCR7+CD45RA+ on a BD FACSAria II into RLT Plus buffer. To test detection sensitivity, Jurkat RNA equivalent to ten TCR copies was spiked into samples of roughly 18,000-1,100,000 naive CD8 T cells. CD8 T cells were enriched using RosetteSep CD8+ T Cell Enrichment Cocktail and Ficoll-Paque, and the enriched cells then underwent ACK red cell lysis. Paper-wide results and their limitations: When barcode sub-clustering was omitted, TCR diversity was inflated by chimeric consensus sequences, with chimeras reaching as high as 47%. The naive libraries included spiked-in Jurkat TCR RNA (about nine copies' worth), and this Jurkat TCR RNA is not part of the donor repertoire. Modeling gave around 2.7 recovered TCR RNA copies per cell versus about 10 by digital PCR, implying approximately 30% capture efficiency. Identical TCR molecules sharing a barcode could cause highly expanded clone sizes to be underestimated. Spiked-in Jurkat TCR RNA equal to a single cell's worth was reported to be detectable even within 1,100,000 naive CD8 T cells. In CMV-specific effector cells, over 98% of molecules were held by clones above 20 RNA copies, whereas under 1% of molecules were held by such clones in naive cells.

Library generation was performed with PCR. The run used a NextSeq 500. Preparation of bulk TCR libraries followed a previously described approach, with the TCR primers listed in Table S5. Purification of total RNA was performed with the Qiagen AllPrep DNA/RNA kit. Before analysis, reads from multiple sequencing runs of the same library were pooled. In the paper's pipeline: Only reads with exact TCR constant sequence were kept, trimmed to 150 nt, and grouped by their 12-nt molecular barcodes. Reads within each barcode group were sub-clustered using a 15% Levenshtein threshold, and quality-weighted consensus sequences were constructed for each RNA molecule. Non-functional sequences were removed, as were lower-count sequences one edit away from another. Barcode sub-clusters with fewer than 20% of the maximum read count were removed, based on fitting two negative binomial distributions. TCRdb passed the public sequencing reads through fastp at Q25 and MiXCR, retaining productive beta sequences. Each CDR3 protein gets just one entry, which takes the most common genes and DNA from the rows behind it. These V and J calls rely on TCRdb rather than the paper's analysis. Across this sample there are some 97,000 distinct CDR3 sequences, with around 24% seen only once. The ten largest clonotypes hold about 0.94% of the sample.

This clonotype originated in a human donor in good health. Some libraries in this study had Jurkat cell RNA spiked in. The material sequenced was naive CD8+ T cells from blood, with Jurkat cell RNA spiked in. Explained via the paper, the cell subset or site label denotes: FACS-sorted CD8+CD4-CCR7+CD45RA+ naive T cells. The sequence is built from TRBV12-5 and TRBJ2-3, with 9 bases in between that match TRBD2. The CDR3 reads as follows: CASGLGIAGVGTDTQYF. The nucleotides read TGTGCTAGTGGTTTGGGAATAGCGGGGGTTGGCACAGATACGCAGTATTTT.